This T cell receptor (beta chain) was sequenced in a study of cytomegalovirus exposure and HLA in healthy donors. The study, taken as a whole, reports: V- and J-gene trimming in TCR beta was tied to a missense DCLRE1C variant by an analysis performed later. Later on, an analysis tied approximately 17,000 TCR beta sequences to HLA alleles at 0.05 false discovery rate.

In its sample, this clone was seen once. Its specificity is not known. Other DNA sequences within the sample encode an identical CDR3. The PCR ran on 60 Vbeta and 13 Jbeta primers. Per the original data handling: Approximately 11 million of the roughly 80 million unique TCR beta chains counted in a later analysis were shared. Produced via immunoSEQ multiplex PCR; TCRdb's table is partial and in-frame only. V, J and clone size are taken as reported in that table, and D and trimming were inferred from the DNA itself. The sample consists of 100,000 to 150,000 clones, approximately 83% of them appearing once. The TCR comes from a woman aged 35 to 49 in good health and CMV-seropositive. Material for sequencing was PBMCs.

CDR3 protein: CASSRSVYEQYF. The CDR3 DNA sequence: TGTGCCAGCAGTCGTTCTGTTTACGAGCAGTACTTC. This chain links TRBV6-1 with TRBJ2-7; D not resolved. CDR1 and CDR2 from the germline V gene are MNHNS and SASEGT. CDR3 size: 12 residues. V dropped 5 bases and J dropped 4 bases, with 9 bases sitting between them.